Listed here are 17 T cell receptor beta chains from one sample, sequenced in a study of shared T cell receptors in the human thymus. Using immunoSEQ multiplex PCR, the repertoire was profiled, and TCRdb retains in-frame clones only, with some absent. In the table there are 630,000 or so clones, more than 70% of which are singletons. The sample also formed part of further work on human thymus T cells.

Material: thymocytes. The receptors were sampled from a boy less than two years old with a congenital heart defect.

The chain combines TRBV11-3 with TRBJ2-3; 7 bases align to TRBD1. Germline lookup yields CDR1 SGHNT and CDR2 YENEEA. V was clipped by 5 bases and J by 2 bases; unmatched bases: 16. CDR3 length: 18 residues. The CDR3 DNA sequence: TGTGCCAGCAGCGTCGGCGAAAGGGGACAGCCTAACACAGATACGCAGTATTTT. It codes for CASSVGERGQPNTDTQYF.

V usage is TRBV14 and J usage is TRBJ1-2; weak D call: TRBD1 (5 bases). V lost 5 bases and J 2 bases, leaving 18 bases between the germline ends. Germline CDR1 reads SGHDN; CDR2 reads FVKESK. The CDR3 contains 16 residues. CDR3 amino acids: CASSSSGERDNYGYTF. DNA of the CDR3: TGTGCCAGCAGCTCCTCCGGCGAGCGGGACAACTATGGCTACACCTTC.

The gene calls are TRBV6-1 and TRBJ2-6; 7 bases are shared with TRBD1. This CDR3 has 14 amino acids. Germline CDR1 is MNHNS and CDR2 is SASEGT. V shed 8 bases and J 2 bases; nucleotides not matched to a gene: 3. CDR3 amino acids: CASVDRAGANVLTF. In nucleotides, the CDR3 is TGTGCCAGCGTCGACAGGGCTGGGGCCAACGTCCTGACTTTC.

The chain carries TRBV6-4 and TRBJ1-1, with TRBD1 matching over 8 bases. The CDR3 covers 16 residues. V shed 0 bases, J shed 5 bases, and the junction held 8 bases outside the gene matches. The germline gives CDR1 MRHNA, CDR2 SNTAGT. In nucleotides, the CDR3 is TGTGCCAGCAGTGACTCAGTCGGACAGGGAGGGACTGAAGCTTTCTTT. Protein product: CASSDSVGQGGTEAFF.

This chain links TRBV27 with TRBJ2-1, with TRBD2 matching over 14 bases. Germline values: CDR1 MNHEY, CDR2 SMNVEV (reference sequence). Unmatched junction bases numbered 11, after V lost 7 bases and J lost 9 bases. The CDR3 extends over 16 amino acids. DNA for the CDR3: TGTGCCAGCAAACTATCCGGGACTAGCGGGAGTTTTGAGCAGTTCTTC. Residues: CASKLSGTSGSFEQFF.

This chain uses TRBV5-1 with TRBJ2-2, with 9 bases matching TRBD1. V shed 0 bases, J shed 4 bases, and the junction held 7 bases outside the gene matches. Germline V gene data show CDR1 as SGHRS and CDR2 as YFSETQ. This CDR3 region has 17 residues. CDR3 amino acids: CASSLVLGQGPTGELFF. The DNA for the CDR3 is TGCGCCAGCAGCTTGGTGCTGGGACAGGGCCCCACCGGGGAGCTGTTTTTT.

The genes are TRBV28 and TRBJ2-7; 11 bases fit TRBD2. The CDR3 has 15 amino acids. The germline V gene has CDR1 MDHEN and CDR2 SYDVKM. Germline trimming cut 5 bases from V and 4 bases from J; bases unmatched to any gene: 7. The CDR3 sequence: CASSISTSGIYEQYF. For the CDR3, the DNA is TGTGCCAGCAGTATTTCGACTAGCGGGATTTACGAGCAGTACTTC. The full variable domain, its missing parts supplied by reference TRBV28 and TRBJ2-7, is DVKVTQSSRYLVKRTGEKVFLECVQDMDHENMFWYRQDPGLGLRLIYFSYDVKMKEKGDIPEGYSVSREKKERFSLILESASTNQTSMYLCASSISTSGIYEQYFGPGTRLTVT.

The chain joins TRBV13 to TRBJ1-2; tentatively, D is TRBD1 (6 bases). This CDR3 has 13 amino acids. CDR1 is PRHDT, CDR2 FYEKMQ, per germline (reference sequence). Trimming left V 8 bases short and J 0 bases short, with 10 bases between. The CDR3 coding sequence is TGTGCCAGCGCCAGGGGATCTAACTATGGCTACACCTTC. The encoded protein is CASARGSNYGYTF.

This rearrangement joins TRBV5-1 to TRBJ1-1; D is possibly TRBD1 (6 bases). Germline V gives CDR1 SGHRS, CDR2 YFSETQ. This CDR3 spans 15 amino acids. Trimming cost V 5 bases and J 3 bases, with 17 bases left between them. This CDR3 reads CASSPEQGPHTEAFF. Here the CDR3 DNA reads TGCGCCAGCAGTCCAGAACAGGGCCCCCACACTGAAGCTTTCTTT. The full variable domain, its missing parts supplied by reference TRBV5-1 and TRBJ1-1, is KAGVTQTPRYLIKTRGQQVTLSCSPISGHRSVSWYQQTPGQGLQFLFEYFSETQRNKGNFPGRFSGRQFSNSRSEMNVSTLELGDSALYLCASSPEQGPHTEAFFGQGTRLTVV.

This clone has more than one count but fewer than ten. The J gene is TRBJ1-2, the V gene TRBV29-1; D is perhaps TRBD1 (5 bases). The V and J ends lost 3 bases and 3 bases respectively, with 20 bases between them. The CDR3 has 16 amino acids. CDR1 is SQVTM, CDR2 ANQGSEA, per germline. This CDR3 is CSVDSQEGRGDYGYTF. In DNA, the CDR3 is TGCAGCGTTGACAGTCAGGAGGGGCGAGGTGACTATGGCTACACCTTC.

This clone was observed a handful of times. This chain connects TRBV5-1 to TRBJ2-7; 9 nucleotides align to TRBD1. The junction had 5 bases not matched to a gene; V was cut back by 4 bases and J by 0 bases. CDR1 and CDR2 from the germline V gene are SGHRS and YFSETQ. This CDR3 comprises 15 residues. The CDR3 is CASSRPGQGSYEQYF. In nucleotides, the CDR3 is TGCGCCAGCAGCAGGCCGGGACAGGGCTCCTACGAGCAGTACTTC. The full variable domain, rest sourced from reference TRBV5-1 and TRBJ2-7, is KAGVTQTPRYLIKTRGQQVTLSCSPISGHRSVSWYQQTPGQGLQFLFEYFSETQRNKGNFPGRFSGRQFSNSRSEMNVSTLELGDSALYLCASSRPGQGSYEQYFGPGTRLTVT.

The CDR3 region has the DNA TGCAGCGTGTCCCTAGCGGGAGGGGGGGTCACAGATACGCAGTATTTT. It translates to CSVSLAGGGVTDTQYF. The rearrangement joins TRBV29-1 to TRBJ2-3; 12 bases fit TRBD2. The CDR3 consists of 16 residues. Germline V gives CDR1 SQVTM, CDR2 ANQGSEA. The trim removed 6 bases at V and 2 bases at J, leaving 9 bases unmatched.

V gene TRBV4-1 combines with J gene TRBJ1-2, with D perhaps matching TRBD1 (5 bases). The ends were cut back, 0 bases at V and 0 bases at J, with 11 bases in the middle. This CDR3 spans 16 amino acids. Looked up from germline, CDR1 is MGHRA and CDR2 is YSYEKL. The DNA of the CDR3 is TGCGCCAGCAGCCAAGATACAGGCTCCACTAACTATGGCTACACCTTC. This translates into CASSQDTGSTNYGYTF.

V is TRBV30 and J is TRBJ2-7; maybe TRBD2 (6 bases). This CDR3 region has 15 residues. Germline CDR1 is GTSNPN and CDR2 is SVGIG (reference sequence). V was pared by 0 bases and J by 2 bases, with 14 bases between. The CDR3 region is CAWSVNLAATYEQYF. The CDR3 bases are TGTGCCTGGAGTGTAAATTTAGCGGCGACCTACGAGCAGTACTTC. The whole variable domain, remainder taken from reference TRBV30 and TRBJ2-7, is SQTIHQWPATLVQPVGSPLSLECTVEGTSNPNLYWYRQAAGRGLQLLFYSVGIGQISSEVPQNLSASRPQDRQFILSSKKLLLSDSGFYLCAWSVNLAATYEQYFGPGTRLTVT.

The chain recombines TRBV20-1 with TRBJ2-7; D might be TRBD2 (5 bases). This CDR3 region has 11 residues. Germline V gene sequence: CDR1 DFQATT, CDR2 SNEGSKA (reference sequence). V was shortened by 6 bases and J by 5 bases, with 11 bases between the two germline ends. This chain's CDR3 is CSARRVHEQYF. As DNA, the CDR3 is TGCAGTGCGCGGCGGGTTCACGAGCAGTACTTC.

This clone was counted once. This rearrangement joins TRBV28 to TRBJ1-5; 11 nucleotides align to TRBD1. Germline trimming cut 7 bases from V and 7 bases from J; bases unmatched to any gene: 9. This CDR3 comprises 15 residues. Germline CDR1 reads MDHEN; CDR2 reads SYDVKM. The CDR3 region is CASIQGRTGGQPQHF. DNA of the CDR3: TGTGCCAGCATCCAAGGTAGGACAGGGGGCCAGCCCCAGCATTTT.

V usage is TRBV13 and J usage is TRBJ2-3; the D gene is possibly TRBD2 (6 bases). The CDR3 is made up of 15 amino acids. Germline CDR1 is PRHDT and CDR2 is FYEKMQ (reference sequence). The V end was cut by 6 bases, the J end by 4 bases, with 17 bases between. CDR3 in DNA: TGTGCCAGCAGTGCGGGGCTCCGAGAGGCAGATACGCAGTATTTT. It encodes CASSAGLREADTQYF.